The sequence of this T cell receptor beta chain was determined in a study of Ad26.COV2.S vaccination and SARS-CoV-2 variants (dated by TCRdb to the early 2020s). A note on the overall study: Vaccine-arm donors were drawn from COV1001, a multicentre, randomized, double-blind, placebo-controlled phase I-IIa trial of Ad26.COV2.S in healthy adults. Ad26.COV2.S was given intramuscularly at 5x10^10 or 1x10^11 viral particles, as a single shot or as two shots 56 days apart. The specificity and breadth of SARS-CoV-2-reactive T cell receptors after Ad26.COV2.S vaccination were assessed by TCRbeta repertoire sequencing. The TCR-sequenced set comprised approximately 32 samples: around 20 Ad26.COV2.S vaccine recipients, 5 placebo recipients and 8 SARS-CoV-2 convalescent individuals. Participants in the trial were split at random into five groups of five each, receiving low-dose or high-dose Ad26.COV2.S once or twice, or else placebo on both occasions. Blinding of investigators to trial group allocation was maintained during experiments and outcome assessment. Results the study describes overall, beyond this receptor: According to the authors, total T cell responses may have been underestimated by the TCR breadth and depth analyses. The study was not powered to compare responses between vaccine doses or regimens. After vaccination, substantial breadth of spike-specific CD8+ and CD4+ T cell responses was reported. Compared with placebo recipients, Ad26.COV2.S recipients showed higher spike-specific TCR breadth (P = 0.0014). Non-spike TCR breadth was comparable between vaccine and placebo recipients, consistent with the vaccine containing only spike.

From the cysteine up to the phenylalanine, the CDR3 has a length of 12 residues. Only the CDR3 part of the read is kept: 36 bases, read in frame from the first base. The CDR1 and CDR2 encoded by the germline V gene are MNHEY and SVGAGI. V was cut back by 5 bases and J by 2 bases, leaving a gap of 6 bases between them. Explained via the paper, the treatment or condition label denotes: 19 received Ad26.COV2.S at low or high dose, single or two shots; several received placebo; per-sample allocation not given. For vaccine and placebo recipients, the sequenced repertoires came from samples collected on day 63 after the first injection. Cohort 1b enrolled some 25 adults aged 18-55 years at a single site in Boston, USA, between 29 July and 7 August 2020. Ad26.COV2.S was a replication-incompetent adenovirus type 26 vector expressing a prefusion-stabilized SARS-CoV-2 spike protein from the original Wuhan strain.

The immunoSEQ Assay was the method used to sequence TCRbeta CDR3 regions. After extraction, genomic DNA underwent amplification by bias-controlled multiplex PCR, followed by high-throughput sequencing. Per the source publication's procedure: To quantify the absolute abundance of every unique TCRbeta CDR3 region, sequences were collapsed and filtered. T cell fraction was estimated by normalizing TCRbeta template counts to usable DNA, which was measured by amplifying reference genes present in all nucleated cells. Repertoire TCRs were annotated as SARS-CoV-2-specific by exact matching of V gene, CDR3 amino acid sequence and J gene to a known reactive TCR set. The reference SARS-CoV-2 TCR set came from MIRA and was filtered for enrichment in COVID-19-positive ImmuneCODE repertoires, removing public or cross-reactive TCRs. Based on the MIRA antigens, annotated TCRs were further analysed at the level of specific ORF or position within ORF. Depth was the summed frequency of annotated unique rearrangements, while breadth was defined as annotated unique rearrangements over total unique productive rearrangements. Two-sided Wilcoxon rank-sum tests were used to compare TCR breadth between groups. The clones in this table, taken by TCRdb from immuneACCESS, are in-frame only. Not every clone is retained; where verified, under half of the shortfall comes from an unresolved V gene, and the cause of the rest is unknown. That table furnishes V, J and clone size, whereas the DNA furnished D and trimming. Recorded for this sample are about 350,000 clones; 65% to 90% of them occurred a single time. Of the sample, over 8.5% falls within the top ten clones.

This clone has only a few counts. No cognate antigen has been identified for it. Base qualities are not provided; no much larger clone lies one nucleotide away. The identical CDR3 is also encoded by other nucleotide sequences in the sample. The receptor comes from a person aged 18-65 years who received the Ad26.COV2.S COVID-19 vaccine or a placebo. Here the chain combines TRBV6-5 and TRBJ1-1, with the D gene not confidently named. Sequenced material: peripheral blood, taken in a trial of Ad26.COV2.S vaccine versus placebo. The CDR3 in this case is CASSTVNTEAFF. The nucleotides are TGTGCCAGCAGTACAGTAAACACTGAAGCTTTCTTT.